These 4 T cell receptor beta chains came from one sample sequenced in a study of OX40 agonist ivuxolimab in advanced cancers. Sequencing was performed with immunoSEQ multiplex PCR; in TCRdb, only in-frame clones are kept and a portion is missing. The sample has around 150,000 clones; 75% to 95% are singletons. Sequences were derived from CD4+ or CD8+ T cells sorted from blood, sampled in a trial of the OX40 agonist ivuxolimab. The receptor set was obtained from an adult with an advanced solid tumor such as melanoma, head and neck, liver or kidney cancer.

The chain has TRBV6-1 and TRBJ2-3, with 9 nucleotides matching TRBD1. Germline trimming cut 3 bases from V and 4 bases from J; bases unmatched to any gene: 5. The CDR3 contains 15 residues. The germline CDR1 and CDR2 sequences are MNHNS and SASEGT. CDR3: CASSDRTGAADTQYF. CDR3 DNA sequence: TGTGCCAGCAGTGATAGGACAGGGGCCGCAGATACGCAGTATTTT.

The rearrangement uses TRBV7-6 and TRBJ2-3, with no clear D. Germline assignment: CDR1 SGHVS and CDR2 FNYEAQ. CDR3 length: 12 amino acids. The V and J ends lost 5 bases and 5 bases respectively, with 8 bases between them. In nucleotides, the CDR3 is TGTGCCAGCAGCCCGAGTCGAGATACGCAGTATTTT. As protein: CASSPSRDTQYF.

The V and J genes are TRBV7-3 and TRBJ1-2, with D unclear. Germline values: CDR1 SGHTA, CDR2 FQGTGA. V was pared by 0 bases and J by 0 bases, with 8 bases between. There are 15 residues in the CDR3. CDR3 protein: CASSLTAQTNYGYTF. The CDR3, as DNA: TGTGCCAGCAGCTTAACGGCACAAACTAACTATGGCTACACCTTC.

V is TRBV7-9 and J is TRBJ1-1; tentative D call: TRBD1 (6 bases). With 2 bases removed from V and 1 base from J, the gap between germline ends came to 14 bases. Germline V gives CDR1 SEHNR, CDR2 FQNEAQ (reference sequence). The CDR3 is 16 residues long. The CDR3 loop reads CASSLPPGEGNTEAFF. CDR3 nucleotide sequence: TGTGCCAGCAGCTTACCTCCAGGGGAGGGGAACACTGAAGCTTTCTTT.